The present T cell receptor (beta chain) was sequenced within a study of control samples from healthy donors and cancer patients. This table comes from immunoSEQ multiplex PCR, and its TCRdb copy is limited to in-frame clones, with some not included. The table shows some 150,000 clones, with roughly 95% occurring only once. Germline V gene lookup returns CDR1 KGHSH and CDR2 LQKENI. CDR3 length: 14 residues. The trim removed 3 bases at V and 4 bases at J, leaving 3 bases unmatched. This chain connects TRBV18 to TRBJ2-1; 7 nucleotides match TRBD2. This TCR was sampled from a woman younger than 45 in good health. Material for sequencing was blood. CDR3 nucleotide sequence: TGTGCCAGCTCACCTGGGGGGGGATACAATGAGCAGTTCTTC. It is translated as CASSPGGGYNEQFF.